Following are 29 T cell receptor beta chains from one sample sequenced in a study of control samples from healthy donors and cancer patients. Only in-frame clones appear in the TCRdb table, and some are missing; sequencing was by immunoSEQ multiplex PCR. Here the sample spans about 140,000 clones, approximately 94% being singletons. Sequenced sample: blood. The receptors here all came from a man aged 40-55 years in good health.

This chain connects TRBV18 to TRBJ1-2, with 9 positions matching TRBD1. CDR1 and CDR2 from the germline V gene are KGHSH and LQKENI. The V gene end was trimmed by 6 bases and the J gene end by 7 bases; junction bases not matched to a gene: 9. This CDR3 contains 14 residues. The CDR3 region is CASSEGTGSLGYTF. Written as DNA, the CDR3 is TGTGCCAGCTCGGAAGGGACAGGGTCTCTTGGCTACACCTTC.

The chain employs TRBV20-1 and TRBJ1-6, with D tentatively TRBD1 (5 bases). Germline V CDR1 and CDR2: DFQATT, SNEGSKA (reference sequence). Trimming stripped 7 bases from V and 14 bases from J, with 6 bases between. The CDR3 totals 8 residues. In DNA form, the CDR3 reads TGCAGTGGGGGGACCCTCCACTTT. Translated, it gives CSGGTLHF.

V gene TRBV9 combines with J gene TRBJ2-7; a weak D match, TRBD1 (6 bases). Germline CDR1 SGDLS, CDR2 YYNGEE. V gave up 3 bases and J gave up 6 bases, with 16 bases separating them. This CDR3 has 14 residues. CDR3 in amino acids: CASSGDRDTLEQYF. CDR3 sequence (DNA): TGTGCCAGCAGCGGAGACCGGGACACTCTCGAGCAGTACTTC. Variable domain in full (rest from reference TRBV9 and TRBJ2-7): DSGVTQTPKHLITATGQRVTLRCSPRSGDLSVYWYQQSLDQGLQFLIQYYNGEERAKGNILERFSAQQFPDLHSELNLSSLELGDSALYFCASSGDRDTLEQYFGPGTRLTVT.

This clone was seen more than once but under ten times. The CDR3 loop is CASSVGTKLAYEQYF. Written as DNA, the CDR3 is TGTGCCAGCAGCGTGGGGACTAAACTGGCCTACGAGCAGTACTTC. The chain couples TRBV9 to TRBJ2-7, with TRBD2 identical over 7 bases. The CDR3 loop spans 15 amino acids. The ends lost 2 bases at V and 2 bases at J; junction bases unmatched: 7. The germline gives CDR1 SGDLS, CDR2 YYNGEE. The whole variable domain, remainder taken from reference TRBV9 and TRBJ2-7, is DSGVTQTPKHLITATGQRVTLRCSPRSGDLSVYWYQQSLDQGLQFLIQYYNGEERAKGNILERFSAQQFPDLHSELNLSSLELGDSALYFCASSVGTKLAYEQYFGPGTRLTVT.

The chain joins TRBV29-1 to TRBJ2-1; D may be TRBD2 (6 bases). Germline CDR1 reads SQVTM; CDR2 reads ANQGSEA. The CDR3 sequence is 16 residues long. V lost 3 bases and J 1 base, leaving 16 bases between the germline ends. The CDR3 region is CSVEGSVAASYNEQFF. As DNA, the CDR3 is TGCAGCGTTGAGGGTTCGGTAGCGGCGTCCTACAATGAGCAGTTCTTC.

For the CDR3, the DNA is TGTGCCAGCAGTTCAGATAATGAGGTGCAGTTCTTC. Protein sequence: CASSSDNEVQFF. This chain joins TRBV25-1 and TRBJ2-1; D is unresolved. V dropped 5 bases and J dropped 12 bases, with 14 bases sitting between them. The CDR3 loop spans 12 amino acids. The germline gives CDR1 MGHDK, CDR2 SYGVNS. Together with reference TRBV25-1 and TRBJ2-1, the CDR3 gives the full variable domain: EADIYQTPRYLVIGTGKKITLECSQTMGHDKMYWYQQDPGMELHLIHYSYGVNSTEKGDLSSESTVSRIRTEHFPLTLESARPSHTSQYLCASSSDNEVQFFGPGTRLTVL.

V usage is TRBV27 and J usage is TRBJ2-1; D is undetermined. This CDR3 contains 16 residues. Germline CDR1 is MNHEY and CDR2 is SMNVEV (reference sequence). V was pared by 5 bases and J by 0 bases, with 14 bases between. The CDR3 spells CASSPSGRYSYNEQFF. The CDR3 DNA follows: TGTGCCAGCAGTCCCTCGGGCCGTTACTCCTACAATGAGCAGTTCTTC.

This clone has only one observation. V is TRBV6-5 and J is TRBJ1-6; weak D call: TRBD1 (6 bases). The CDR3 is 13 residues long. The germline V and J ends were trimmed by 7 bases and 9 bases, with 13 bases remaining between them. In germline, CDR1 is MNHEY, CDR2 SVGAGI. The CDR3 region is CASTAQGGSPLHF. The CDR3 DNA reads TGTGCCAGCACCGCACAGGGCGGTTCACCCCTCCACTTT.

This clone was observed a single time. The chain uses TRBV29-1 and TRBJ2-3; D is tentatively TRBD1 or TRBD2 (5 bases each). The length of the CDR3 is 12 residues. From germline, CDR1 is SQVTM and CDR2 ANQGSEA. With 6 bases removed from V and 2 bases from J, the gap between germline ends came to 9 bases. CDR3 loop: CSVGANTDTQYF. In DNA form, the CDR3 reads TGCAGCGTCGGGGCCAACACAGATACGCAGTATTTT.

This chain connects TRBV4-1 to TRBJ2-5; D may be TRBD1 (5 bases). Trimming pared 4 bases from V and 3 bases from J, leaving 12 bases between. The CDR3 runs to 14 residues. CDR1 is MGHRA, CDR2 YSYEKL, per germline. CDR3 sequence: CASSRVEGEETQYF. The DNA for the CDR3 is TGCGCCAGCAGCCGAGTTGAAGGGGAAGAGACCCAGTACTTC.

The chain is built from TRBV11-2 and TRBJ2-4; the match to TRBD1 covers 11 bases. The junction had 8 bases not matched to a gene; V was cut back by 7 bases and J by 9 bases. CDR3 length equals 14 residues. In germline, CDR1 is SGHAT, CDR2 FQNNGV. The CDR3 DNA reads as TGTGCCAGCACTCCCGGGACAGGGGGGACCATTCAGTACTTC. This translates into CASTPGTGGTIQYF.

The chain is built from TRBV5-1 and TRBJ2-7; tentatively, D is TRBD2 (6 bases). The CDR3 contains 14 residues. V lost 1 base and J 5 bases, leaving 13 bases between the germline ends. Per the germline V gene, CDR1 is SGHRS and CDR2 is YFSETQ. In DNA form, the CDR3 reads TGCGCCAGCAGCTTGACTAGCTTGGAACACGAGCAGTACTTC. This encodes CASSLTSLEHEQYF. The variable domain in full, with the rest retrieved from reference TRBV5-1 and TRBJ2-7, is KAGVTQTPRYLIKTRGQQVTLSCSPISGHRSVSWYQQTPGQGLQFLFEYFSETQRNKGNFPGRFSGRQFSNSRSEMNVSTLELGDSALYLCASSLTSLEHEQYFGPGTRLTVT.

This sequence joins TRBV15 and TRBJ1-4; 8 nucleotides agree with TRBD1. The CDR3 is 16 residues long. CDR1 and CDR2 from the germline V gene are LNHNV and YYDKDF (reference sequence). The J segment lost 5 bases and the V segment lost 1 base, leaving 6 bases of the junction unmatched. CDR3 residues: CATSRVAGGWNEKLFF. DNA for the CDR3: TGTGCCACCAGCAGAGTAGCAGGGGGCTGGAATGAAAAACTGTTTTTT.

The chain employs TRBV3-1 (or the pseudogene TRBV3-2) and TRBJ2-2; 9 nucleotides align to TRBD2. J lost 1 base, V lost 4 bases, and 4 bases had no gene match. This CDR3 comprises 16 residues. Germline values: CDR1 LGHDT, CDR2 YNNKEL (reference sequence). The CDR3 bases are TGTGCCAGCAGCCTCCCTAGCGGGAAGAACACCGGGGAGCTGTTTTTT. It translates to CASSLPSGKNTGELFF.

The V gene is TRBV4-2, the J gene TRBJ1-2; tentatively, D is TRBD1 (6 bases). CDR1 is LGHNA and CDR2 is YNFKEQ in the germline V gene. This CDR3 is built from 18 residues. V was clipped by 1 base and J by 3 bases, with 21 bases between them. CDR3 amino acids: CASSQAVGAGGKDYGYTF. DNA for the CDR3: TGTGCCAGCAGCCAAGCAGTCGGCGCGGGGGGCAAGGACTATGGCTACACCTTC.

V usage is TRBV2 and J usage is TRBJ1-6; 8 nucleotides match TRBD1. CDR3 length equals 14 residues. Germline CDR1 is SNHLY and CDR2 is FYNNEI. The V and J ends lost 3 bases and 8 bases, in that order; junction bases with no gene match: 3. The CDR3 coding sequence is TGTGCCAGCAGTGATGGACAGGGAGATTCACCCCTCCACTTT. It specifies CASSDGQGDSPLHF.

The chain links TRBV2 to TRBJ1-1; possibly TRBD1 for D (6 bases). CDR1 is SNHLY, CDR2 FYNNEI, per germline. Deletions cut 7 bases from V and 4 bases from J, with 10 bases between. This CDR3 spans 12 amino acids. The CDR3 coding sequence is TGTGCCAGCATGATGACAGGCACTGAAGCTTTCTTT. This sequence encodes CASMMTGTEAFF.

The J gene is TRBJ1-3, the V gene TRBV7-8; D gene uncertain. Trimming took off 0 bases at V and 0 bases at J, with 9 bases between the two ends. This CDR3 has 16 residues. The V gene's germline CDR1 is SGHVS and CDR2 FQNEAQ. The CDR3 loop reads CASSLASFISGNTIYF. As DNA, the CDR3 is TGTGCCAGCAGCTTAGCATCGTTCATCTCTGGAAACACCATATATTTT.

The chain links TRBV16 to TRBJ1-2; tentative D call: TRBD1 (5 bases). Trimming cost V 2 bases and J 7 bases, with 8 bases left between them. The CDR3 length is 12 residues. Germline CDR1 reads KGHSY; CDR2 reads FQNENV. In DNA form, the CDR3 reads TGTGCCAGCAGCCAAAGGGGTTCTGGCTACACCTTC. This codes for CASSQRGSGYTF.

The chain links TRBV25-1 to TRBJ2-3; no definite D call. The CDR3 is 16 residues long. The ends were cut back, 2 bases at V and 3 bases at J, with 15 bases in the middle. Germline V gene data show CDR1 as MGHDK and CDR2 as SYGVNS. The CDR3 protein is CASSEEASLGTDTQYF. In nucleotides, the CDR3 is TGTGCCAGCAGTGAAGAAGCATCTCTCGGGACAGATACGCAGTATTTT.

The chain recombines TRBV29-1 with TRBJ2-3, with TRBD2 matching over 13 bases. Germline loops: CDR1 SQVTM, CDR2 ANQGSEA. Unmatched junction bases numbered 6, after V lost 6 bases and J lost 3 bases. The CDR3 length is 15 residues. CDR3 sequence (DNA): TGCAGCGTAACCGGGACTAGCGGGGTTACAGATACGCAGTATTTT. This sequence encodes CSVTGTSGVTDTQYF.

This sequence joins TRBV3-1 (or the pseudogene TRBV3-2) and TRBJ2-7; D unclear. The CDR3 runs 14 residues. The germline V gene has CDR1 LGHDT and CDR2 YNNKEL (reference sequence). The V end was cut by 3 bases, the J end by 2 bases, with 11 bases between. The CDR3 DNA sequence: TGTGCCAGCAGCCAGGATAGGTGGGCCTACGAGCAGTACTTC. It yields the protein CASSQDRWAYEQYF.

The rearrangement links TRBV14 to TRBJ1-1; D ambiguous. The germline V gene has CDR1 SGHDN and CDR2 FVKESK. V was trimmed by 4 bases and J by 1 base, leaving 19 bases between them. This CDR3 has 17 amino acids. The CDR3 DNA follows: TGTGCCAGCAGCCGGATAAGGACGAAAGGGTCGAACACTGAAGCTTTCTTT. Encoded protein: CASSRIRTKGSNTEAFF.

The chain links TRBV28 to TRBJ1-5; 8 positions agree with TRBD1. CDR1 is MDHEN and CDR2 is SYDVKM in the germline V gene. Unmatched junction bases numbered 4, after V lost 4 bases and J lost 2 bases. This CDR3 is 15 amino acids long. For the CDR3, the DNA is TGTGCCAGCAGTTCGTCAGGGGGCGGCAATCAGCCCCAGCATTTT. This translates into CASSSSGGGNQPQHF.

The chain joins TRBV13 to TRBJ2-5; TRBD2 aligns across 7 bases. The CDR3 is 14 residues long. Trimming at V came to 3 bases and at J to 3 bases, leaving 4 bases not matched to a gene. Looked up from germline, CDR1 is PRHDT and CDR2 is FYEKMQ (reference sequence). CDR3 DNA: TGTGCCAGCAGCTTCCGCGGGAGAGAAGAGACCCAGTACTTC. It translates to CASSFRGREETQYF.

V gene TRBV9 combines with J gene TRBJ2-2; 9 bases map to TRBD1. Germline lookup yields CDR1 SGDLS and CDR2 YYNGEE. Trimming took 5 bases from V and 4 from J; bases not matched to a gene: 6. This CDR3 is 15 amino acids long. The CDR3, as DNA: TGTGCCAGCAGGTCCGGGACAGGGCTCACCGGGGAGCTGTTTTTT. This encodes CASRSGTGLTGELFF.

The CDR3 region has the DNA TGTGCCAGCGGACCCCTGGGGAGGAACACTGAAGCTTTCTTT. Translating gives CASGPLGRNTEAFF. The V gene is TRBV9, the J gene TRBJ1-1; D uncertain. This CDR3 spans 14 amino acids. Germline-derived CDR1 and CDR2 are SGDLS and YYNGEE. Trimming removed 7 bases from V and 1 base from J, with 14 bases in between.

This chain links TRBV6-4 with TRBJ2-3; 10 nucleotides agree with TRBD2. The germline gives CDR1 MRHNA, CDR2 SNTAGT. The CDR3 loop spans 15 amino acids. V shed 4 bases, J shed 2 bases, and the junction held 3 bases outside the gene matches. In nucleotides, the CDR3 is TGTGCCAGCAGTGTAGCGGGAGGAGCCACAGATACGCAGTATTTT. It translates to CASSVAGGATDTQYF.

V and J are TRBV5-1 and TRBJ1-5, with 11 bases matching TRBD1. Trimming at V came to 2 bases and at J to 6 bases, leaving 4 bases not matched to a gene. From germline, CDR1 is SGHRS and CDR2 YFSETQ. This CDR3 spans 15 amino acids. The CDR3 spells CASSLGQGASQPQHF. CDR3 coding DNA: TGCGCCAGCAGCTTAGGACAGGGGGCGAGTCAGCCCCAGCATTTT.